The subject of this entry is one T cell receptor (beta chain). This entry comes from a study of CD8+ T cells in alopecia areata. Study-wide context: Tofacitinib was given for 6 to 18 months, then stopped for 6 months.

cDNA prepared by RNA extraction and subsequent reverse transcription served as the template for sequencing. The repertoire was sequenced with immunoSEQ multiplex PCR; TCRdb's copy has only in-frame clones and lacks some. In the table there are approximately 200,000 clones, less than 45% of which are singletons. The treatment here: oral pan-JAK inhibitor, 5-10 mg twice daily. Alopecia areata patients provided lesional scalp punch biopsies and peripheral blood, both collected for the study. V lost 2 bases to trimming and J lost 5 bases, with 12 bases between them. Germline assignment: CDR1 MNHNS and CDR2 SASEGT. The CDR3 runs to 14 residues.

The starting material was CD4+ T cells sorted from blood, obtained between weeks 36 and 40, from a patient treated with tofacitinib. The sequence came from a human donor with alopecia areata. J is TRBJ2-5 and V is TRBV6-1, with a weak D call TRBD1 (5 bases). CDR3 nucleotides: TGTGCCAGCAGTGAAAGGGGTAGTCTTGAGACCCAGTACTTC. Translating it yields CASSERGSLETQYF.